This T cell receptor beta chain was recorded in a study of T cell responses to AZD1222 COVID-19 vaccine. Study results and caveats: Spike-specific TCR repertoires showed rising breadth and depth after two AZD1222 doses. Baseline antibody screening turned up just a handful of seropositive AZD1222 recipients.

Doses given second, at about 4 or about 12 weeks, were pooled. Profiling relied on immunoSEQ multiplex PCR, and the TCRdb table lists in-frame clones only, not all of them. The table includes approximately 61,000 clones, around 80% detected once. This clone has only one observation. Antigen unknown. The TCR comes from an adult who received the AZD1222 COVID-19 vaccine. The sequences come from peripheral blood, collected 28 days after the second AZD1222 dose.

DNA for the CDR3: TGTGCCAGCAGCCCGGGACAGTTTAACACCGGGGAGCTGTTTTTT. Its protein is CASSPGQFNTGELFF. The chain joins TRBV11-2 to TRBJ2-2; 7 bases line up with TRBD1. The CDR3 extends over 15 amino acids. J was trimmed by 2 bases and V by 5 bases; bases with no gene match: 5. From germline, CDR1 is SGHAT and CDR2 FQNNGV. Variable domain in full (rest from reference TRBV11-2 and TRBJ2-2): EAGVAQSPRYKIIEKRQSVAFWCNPISGHATLYWYQQILGQGPKLLIQFQNNGVVDDSQLPKDRFSAERLKGVDSTLKIQPAKLEDSAVYLCASSPGQFNTGELFFGEGSRLTVL.